This entry features one T cell receptor (beta chain) sequence. In germline, CDR1 is MDHEN, CDR2 SYDVKM. The CDR3 is 15 residues long. J gave up 1 base and V 8 bases, and 10 bases lay outside the gene matches. This sample was taken from a study of blood T cell repertoires in COVID-19. The protocol was immunoSEQ multiplex PCR, while the TCRdb copy is restricted to in-frame clones and leaves out a portion. The profile covers some 99,000 clones, with around four fifths appearing a single time and about 20% taken by the ten largest. This TCR derives from a woman aged 55-70 years with acute or convalescent COVID-19. The sample consisted of peripheral blood. This sequence joins TRBV28 and TRBJ1-2, with 7 bases matching TRBD1. This CDR3 reads CASQKPAGGNYGYTF. The CDR3 bases are TGTGCCAGCCAAAAACCGGCAGGGGGTAACTATGGCTACACCTTC.